This T cell receptor (beta chain) was documented in a study of CD8 T cells in ankylosing spondylitis. Study observations and caveats: A TCR beta motif of about eight highly homologous variants appeared characteristic of ankylosing spondylitis blood. There was reportedly significant enrichment of clones that were disease-linked in matched ankylosing spondylitis synovial fluid. Disease-linked clones proved CD8+ and comparatively uncommon in peripheral blood.

Quantitative barcoded 5'-RACE was used to prepare TCR beta libraries. TCRdb re-analysed the 5' RACE reads in MiXCR, keeping a single row per CDR3 protein. Seen here are about 220,000 distinct CDR3 sequences, around 17% observed once, and the top ten hold roughly 43%. Germline V CDR1 and CDR2: SGHRS, YFSETQ. This CDR3 has 15 residues. The V gene lost 1 base and the J gene lost 2 bases, with 13 bases spanning the gap. A note on this clonotype: Antigen unknown.

Source material: blood, either unsorted or a sorted T cell fraction (not recorded which). The clonotype comes from a male donor with ankylosing spondylitis. V and J are TRBV5-1 and TRBJ2-7; a weak D match, TRBD2 (5 bases). This CDR3 is CASSLMATGTYEQYF. The CDR3 nucleotides read TGCGCCAGCAGCTTGATGGCGACGGGGACCTACGAGCAGTACTTC.